The sequence of this TCR beta chain was determined in a study of PD-1 blockade in mismatch repair-deficient tumors. Study details: Enrolled about 2012-2016, patients had progressing, pretreated mismatch repair-deficient cancers of 11 to 13 types. General study findings and limits: Tumor-resident clones, often undetectable pretreatment in blood, expanded then contracted after pembrolizumab.

The CDR3 covers 14 residues. V was clipped by 5 bases and J by 5 bases; unmatched bases: 6. CDR1 and CDR2 (germline): MNHEY, SVGAGI. With respect to this clone: The target antigen is unknown.

Produced via immunoSEQ multiplex PCR; TCRdb's table is partial and in-frame only. The sample records about 63,000 clones, about 91% being singletons. The sequences come from peripheral blood, collected 52 weeks after starting pembrolizumab. This sequence was found in an adult with mismatch repair-deficient cancer. The chain carries TRBV6-5 and TRBJ2-3; 8 bases are shared with TRBD1. Here the CDR3 reads CASSISTGVDTQYF. The CDR3 nucleotides read TGTGCCAGCAGTATTTCGACAGGGGTAGATACGCAGTATTTT.